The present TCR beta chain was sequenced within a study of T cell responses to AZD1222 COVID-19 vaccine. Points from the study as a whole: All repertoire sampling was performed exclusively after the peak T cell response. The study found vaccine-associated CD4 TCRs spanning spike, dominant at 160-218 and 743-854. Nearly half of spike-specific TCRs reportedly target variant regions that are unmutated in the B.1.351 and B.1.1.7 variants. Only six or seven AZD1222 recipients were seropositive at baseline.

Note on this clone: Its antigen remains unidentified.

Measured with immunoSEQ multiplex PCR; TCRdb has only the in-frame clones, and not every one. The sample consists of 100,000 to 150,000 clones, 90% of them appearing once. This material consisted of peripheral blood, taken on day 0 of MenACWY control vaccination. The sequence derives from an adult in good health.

The CDR3 region is CASSSTDREYF. CDR3 DNA sequence: TGTGCCAGCTCATCTACCGACCGGGAGTATTTT. J is TRBJ2-3 and V is TRBV18, with D unclear. Trimming stripped 5 bases from V and 13 bases from J, with 13 bases between. The CDR3 contains 11 residues. The V gene's germline CDR1 is KGHSH and CDR2 LQKENI.